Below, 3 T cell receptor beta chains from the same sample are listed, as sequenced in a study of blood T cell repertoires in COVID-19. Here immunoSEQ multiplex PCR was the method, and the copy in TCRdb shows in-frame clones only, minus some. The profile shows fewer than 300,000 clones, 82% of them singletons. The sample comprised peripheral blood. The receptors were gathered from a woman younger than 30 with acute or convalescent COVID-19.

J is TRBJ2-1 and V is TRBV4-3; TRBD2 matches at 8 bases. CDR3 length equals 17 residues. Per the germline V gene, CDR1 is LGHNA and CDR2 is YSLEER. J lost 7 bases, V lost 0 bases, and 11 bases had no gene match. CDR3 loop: CASSQDYSGSPRNEQFF. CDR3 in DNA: TGCGCCAGCAGCCAAGACTACAGCGGGAGTCCGCGGAATGAGCAGTTCTTC.

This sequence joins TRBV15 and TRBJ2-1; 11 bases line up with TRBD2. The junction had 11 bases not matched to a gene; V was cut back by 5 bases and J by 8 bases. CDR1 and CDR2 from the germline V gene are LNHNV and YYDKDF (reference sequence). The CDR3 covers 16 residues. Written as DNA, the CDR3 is TGTGCCACCAGCCTTAGCGGGAGGGCCATCCGTGATGAGCAGTTCTTC. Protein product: CATSLSGRAIRDEQFF.

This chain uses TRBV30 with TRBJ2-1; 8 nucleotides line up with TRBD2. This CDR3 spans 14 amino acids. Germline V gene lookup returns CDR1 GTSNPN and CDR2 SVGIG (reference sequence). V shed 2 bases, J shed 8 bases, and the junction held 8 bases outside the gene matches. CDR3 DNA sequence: TGTGCCTGGAGTATGGCGGGAGGTGGCGATGAGCAGTTCTTC. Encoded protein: CAWSMAGGGDEQFF. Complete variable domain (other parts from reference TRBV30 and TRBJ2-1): SQTIHQWPATLVQPVGSPLSLECTVEGTSNPNLYWYRQAAGRGLQLLFYSVGIGQISSEVPQNLSASRPQDRQFILSSKKLLLSDSGFYLCAWSMAGGGDEQFFGPGTRLTVL.